The clone carrying this T cell receptor (beta chain) was counted between two and nine times. This record belongs to a study of blood T cell repertoires in COVID-19. Background on the study: Spain, Italy and the United States supplied samples that represented acute and convalescent COVID-19.

In the source study's methods: Reference gene primer amplification gave nucleated cell count estimates. The assay was immunoSEQ multiplex PCR, and TCRdb's table has in-frame clones only and misses some. V and J calls and clone size come straight from that table; D and trimming were deduced from the DNA. The sample shows more than 60,000 clones, 70% to 85% of them seen only once. J was trimmed by 4 bases and V by 8 bases; bases with no gene match: 5. Germline values: CDR1 MDHEN, CDR2 SYDVKM. CDR3 length: 13 residues. Sequencing was done on a sample of peripheral blood. The V gene is TRBV28, the J gene TRBJ2-1; 7 bases fit TRBD1. This sequence was found in a human donor in a cohort sampled during active COVID-19. CDR3 DNA sequence: TGTGCCAGCGGGGACAGAGATTACAATGAGCAGTTCTTC. This gives the protein CASGDRDYNEQFF.